The sequence of this T cell receptor (beta chain) was determined in a study of B cell selection in AIRE deficiency. Study observations and caveats: AIRE-deficient Tconv and Treg repertoires matched healthy donors in TCRBV, CDR3 length, diversity. Shared Treg sequences had shorter CDR3s, biased toward rearrangements with few non-templated insertions. Healthy donors alone shared around 33% of some 3,300 Treg sequences; patients alone approximately 9.1%.

Measured with immunoSEQ multiplex PCR; TCRdb has only the in-frame clones, and not every one. The sample shows tens of thousands of clones, around 97% of them seen only once. Germline lookup yields CDR1 LGHNA and CDR2 YNFKEQ. This CDR3 is 16 amino acids long. J gave up 7 bases and V 0 bases, and 8 bases lay outside the gene matches. The sorted conventional CD4 T cells were gated as CD4+CD127+. This clone appeared once. Its target is unknown. The chain has TRBV4-2 and TRBJ1-4, with 7 positions matching TRBD1. The source is a human donor with AIRE deficiency. The sequenced sample was conventional CD4+ T cells sorted from PBMCs. DNA for the CDR3: TGTGCCAGCAGCCAAGATAGGGCAGGGGGGACTGAAAAACTGTTTTTT. It is translated as CASSQDRAGGTEKLFF.